The 18 T cell receptor beta chains reported below all come from one sample, sequenced in a study of shared clonotypes between healthy human individuals. TCRdb's copy holds only in-frame clones and misses some; the assay was immunoSEQ multiplex PCR. The sample includes about 330,000 clones, about nine tenths of them seen just once. The specimen was memory CD8+ T cells sorted from blood. The sample's subset: CD45RO+ cells pooled with CCR7-negative TemRA cells. These receptors were obtained from a man younger than 35 in good health.

This clone was detected once. This rearrangement joins TRBV19 to TRBJ2-7; D call uncertain. The germline V gene encodes CDR1 LNHDA and CDR2 SQIVND (reference sequence). There are 14 residues in the CDR3. V dropped 3 bases and J dropped 5 bases, with 14 bases sitting between them. The chain's CDR3 is CASSISGTPNEQYF. The CDR3 bases are TGTGCCAGTAGTATCTCTGGTACTCCTAACGAGCAGTACTTC. Full variable domain (remainder filled in from reference TRBV19 and TRBJ2-7): DGGITQSPKYLFRKEGQNVTLSCEQNLNHDAMYWYRQDPGQGLRLIYYSQIVNDFQKGDIAEGYSVSREKKESFPLTVTSAQKNPTAFYLCASSISGTPNEQYFGPGTRLTVT.

CDR3 sequence reads: CASSWGNSYEQYF. CDR3 DNA sequence: TGTGCCAGCAGCTGGGGCAACTCCTACGAGCAGTACTTC. V is TRBV5-6 and J is TRBJ2-7, with TRBD1 as a possible D gene (5 bases). V was pared by 3 bases and J by 0 bases, with 7 bases between. CDR1 is SGHDT, CDR2 YYEEEE, per germline. The CDR3 extends over 13 amino acids.

This chain joins TRBV11-2 and TRBJ2-7; 7 bases line up with TRBD1. From germline, CDR1 is SGHAT and CDR2 FQNNGV. J gave up 3 bases and V 0 bases, and 8 bases lay outside the gene matches. CDR3 length: 16 amino acids. CDR3 in DNA: TGTGCCAGCAGCTTAGACCCGACAGGGATCGGCTACGAGCAGTACTTC. Translation gives CASSLDPTGIGYEQYF.

This chain connects TRBV5-8 to TRBJ1-2; D uncertain. Germline loops: CDR1 SGHTS, CDR2 YDEGEE. Trimming left V 0 bases short and J 1 base short, with 7 bases between. This CDR3 has 14 residues. CDR3 nucleotide sequence: TGTGCCAGCAGCTTGGCAGGAAATAACTATGGCTACACCTTC. Translating gives CASSLAGNNYGYTF. Full variable domain (missing parts from reference TRBV5-8 and TRBJ1-2): EAGVTQSPTHLIKTRGQQATLRCSPISGHTSVYWYQQALGLGLQFLLWYDEGEERNRGNFPPRFSGRQFPNYSSELNVNALELEDSALYLCASSLAGNNYGYTFGSGTRLTVV.

The chain recombines TRBV29-1 with TRBJ2-7; D unclear. V was pared by 5 bases and J by 0 bases, with 11 bases between. The CDR3 spans 13 residues. The germline V gene has CDR1 SQVTM and CDR2 ANQGSEA. The CDR3 loop is CSVLRTDSYEQYF. CDR3 DNA: TGCAGCGTTTTAAGGACGGACTCCTACGAGCAGTACTTC.

CDR3 region: CASRFAYNEQFF. Written as DNA, the CDR3 is TGCGCCAGCAGATTTGCTTACAATGAGCAGTTCTTC. V is TRBV5-1 and J is TRBJ2-1; D remains unclear. Germline V gives CDR1 SGHRS, CDR2 YFSETQ. Trimming removed 5 bases from V and 4 bases from J, with 7 bases in between. The CDR3 spans 12 residues.

V and J are TRBV11-2 and TRBJ2-1; the match to TRBD2 covers 7 bases. Unmatched junction bases numbered 2, after V lost 5 bases and J lost 10 bases. The CDR3 has 11 amino acids. CDR1 is SGHAT and CDR2 is FQNNGV in the germline V gene. The DNA for the CDR3 is TGTGCCAGCAGCCAACTAGCGGAGCAGTTCTTC. Amino acid sequence: CASSQLAEQFF.

As concerns this clone: Other DNA sequences from this sample encode an identical CDR3 as well. The chain has TRBV11-2 and TRBJ2-1, with D possibly matching TRBD1 (6 bases). Deletions cut 3 bases from V and 4 bases from J, with 10 bases between. The CDR3 runs to 14 residues. Looked up from germline, CDR1 is SGHAT and CDR2 is FQNNGV. This CDR3 reads CASSFSTGYNEQFF. The DNA of the CDR3 is TGTGCCAGCAGCTTCTCGACAGGTTACAATGAGCAGTTCTTC.

This chain joins TRBV5-4 and TRBJ2-5; TRBD2 is a possible D gene (5 bases). The CDR3 sequence is 15 residues long. V was trimmed by 5 bases and J by 4 bases, leaving 18 bases between them. CDR1 and CDR2 (germline): SGHNT, YYREEE (reference sequence). The CDR3 DNA reads as TGTGCCAGCAGTTTACTAGGCGGTAACAGAGAGACCCAGTACTTC. It codes for CASSLLGGNRETQYF.

The CDR3 reads CASSLQGSNQPQHF. Written as DNA, the CDR3 is TGTGCCAGCAGTTTACAGGGCTCCAATCAGCCCCAGCATTTT. The chain combines TRBV6-5 with TRBJ1-5; maybe TRBD1 (6 bases). With 4 bases removed from V and 3 bases from J, the gap between germline ends came to 10 bases. Germline CDR1 is MNHEY and CDR2 is SVGAGI. The CDR3 is made up of 14 amino acids.

This chain uses TRBV10-3 with TRBJ1-6; D ambiguous. Germline CDR1 and CDR2: ENHRY and SYGVKD. The germline V and J ends were trimmed by 3 bases and 10 bases, with 13 bases remaining between them. The CDR3 runs to 14 residues. In nucleotides, the CDR3 is TGTGCCATCAGTGAATGGGAATCCGACTCACCCCTCCACTTT. Residues: CAISEWESDSPLHF.

This sequence joins TRBV6-1 and TRBJ1-2, with D unresolved. Germline CDR1 reads MNHNS; CDR2 reads SASEGT. Trimming removed 1 base from V and 2 bases from J, with 11 bases in between. The CDR3 covers 15 residues. CDR3 residues: CASSEGRQRNYGYTF. In nucleotides, the CDR3 is TGTGCCAGCAGTGAAGGGCGGCAGCGGAACTATGGCTACACCTTC.

The chain employs TRBV7-9 and TRBJ2-7; 7 bases agree with TRBD1. Trimming removed 6 bases from V and 4 bases from J; junction bases left unmatched: 9. The CDR3 sequence is 14 residues long. Germline values: CDR1 SEHNR, CDR2 FQNEAQ (reference sequence). The CDR3 spells CASSSGTETYEQYF. In DNA form, the CDR3 reads TGTGCCAGCAGTTCCGGGACAGAAACTTACGAGCAGTACTTC. The full variable domain, rest sourced from reference TRBV7-9 and TRBJ2-7, is DTGVSQNPRHKITKRGQNVTFRCDPISEHNRLYWYRQTLGQGPEFLTYFQNEAQLEKSRLLSDRFSAERPKGSFSTLEIQRTEQGDSAMYLCASSSGTETYEQYFGPGTRLTVT.

This rearrangement joins TRBV25-1 to TRBJ1-4, with D unclear. Germline CDR1 is MGHDK and CDR2 is SYGVNS. The length of the CDR3 is 13 residues. V was cut by 4 bases and J by 3 bases, with 6 bases left in between. The CDR3 nucleotides read TGTGCCAGCAGTGTCAGTTCTAATGAAAAACTGTTTTTT. Amino acids: CASSVSSNEKLFF.

The gene calls are TRBV2 and TRBJ1-2; D remains unclear. The germline V and J ends were trimmed by 9 bases and 6 bases, with 17 bases remaining between them. Germline V CDR1 and CDR2: SNHLY, FYNNEI. This CDR3 is 13 amino acids long. Written as DNA, the CDR3 is TGTGCCAGGTTCTCAATACGGTGGAATGGCTACACCTTC. It codes for CARFSIRWNGYTF. Full variable domain (remainder filled in from reference TRBV2 and TRBJ1-2): EPEVTQTPSHQVTQMGQEVILRCVPISNHLYFYWYRQILGQKVEFLVSFYNNEISEKSEIFDDQFSVERPDGSNFTLKIRSTKLEDSAMYFCARFSIRWNGYTFGSGTRLTVV.

This chain's CDR3 is CASSHGTASYEQYF. DNA for the CDR3: TGTGCCAGCAGTCACGGGACAGCCTCCTACGAGCAGTACTTC. J is TRBJ2-7 and V is TRBV27, with TRBD1 matching over 7 bases. The germline gives CDR1 MNHEY, CDR2 SMNVEV (reference sequence). The J segment lost 0 bases and the V segment lost 5 bases, leaving 4 bases of the junction unmatched. The CDR3 loop spans 14 amino acids.

This clone was seen only a few times. One end of the junction is discordant with germline, which a read error may explain. The rearrangement links TRBV29-1 to TRBJ2-1; 7 positions match TRBD1. CDR1 is SQVTM, CDR2 ANQGSEA, per germline. CDR3 length: 18 residues. The CDR3 nucleotides are TGCAGCGTCGAAGGGTCAGCAATACACAGGGGTGCATACAATGAGCAGTTCTTC. It is translated as CSVEGSAIHRGAYNEQFF.

This clone was picked up one time. V is TRBV14 and J is TRBJ1-2, with D maybe TRBD1 (5 bases). The CDR3 spans 17 residues. The V end lost 4 bases, the J end lost 2 bases, and 20 bases lay between the germline ends. Germline V gives CDR1 SGHDN, CDR2 FVKESK. Here the CDR3 DNA reads TGTGCCAGCAGCCCCACGGGGCAGGGCGTTTCCAACTATGGCTACACCTTC. Amino acids: CASSPTGQGVSNYGYTF.